The next 29 T cell receptor beta chains were all read from a single sample in a study of OX40 agonist ivuxolimab in advanced cancers. Profiling relied on immunoSEQ multiplex PCR, and the TCRdb table lists in-frame clones only, not all of them. The repertoire has about 18,000 clones, 85% to 90% of them found once; the top ten carry approximately 70%. Sequencing was performed on CD4+ or CD8+ T cells sorted from blood, taken in a trial of the OX40 agonist ivuxolimab. These receptor sequences come from an adult with an advanced solid tumor such as melanoma, head and neck, liver or kidney cancer.

The chain is built from TRBV9 and TRBJ2-7; 9 nucleotides match TRBD1. V shed 4 bases and J 5 bases; nucleotides not matched to a gene: 7. Germline lookup yields CDR1 SGDLS and CDR2 YYNGEE. The CDR3 has 14 residues. CDR3 sequence (DNA): TGTGCCAGCAGCCCAGGGACAGGGTTCCACGAGCAGTACTTC. It specifies CASSPGTGFHEQYF. Full variable domain (missing parts from reference TRBV9 and TRBJ2-7): DSGVTQTPKHLITATGQRVTLRCSPRSGDLSVYWYQQSLDQGLQFLIQYYNGEERAKGNILERFSAQQFPDLHSELNLSSLELGDSALYFCASSPGTGFHEQYFGPGTRLTVT.

This clone appeared once. The chain uses TRBV19 and TRBJ2-7, with TRBD2 matching 13 bases. The CDR3 is made up of 12 amino acids. With V trimmed by 8 bases and J by 5 bases, 0 bases remained unmatched. Germline V gives CDR1 LNHDA, CDR2 SQIVND (reference sequence). DNA for the CDR3: TGTGCCAGTGGGACTAGCGGGAACGAGCAGTACTTC. Amino acids: CASGTSGNEQYF.

V gene TRBV29-1 combines with J gene TRBJ2-1; 15 bases map to TRBD2. The CDR3 runs 14 residues. Trimming at V came to 3 bases and at J to 8 bases, leaving 2 bases not matched to a gene. CDR1 and CDR2 (germline): SQVTM, ANQGSEA. As DNA, the CDR3 is TGCAGCGTTGATGGGACTAGCGGGAGGCATGAGCAGTTCTTC. Translation: CSVDGTSGRHEQFF.

The J gene is TRBJ1-2, the V gene TRBV4-3; 7 nucleotides line up with TRBD1. Germline V CDR1 and CDR2: LGHNA, YSLEER. V was pared by 0 bases and J by 4 bases, with 8 bases of the junction left unmatched. The CDR3 totals 16 residues. The CDR3 is CASSQDGQEDLYGYTF. Here the CDR3 DNA reads TGCGCCAGCAGCCAAGACGGACAGGAGGACCTCTATGGCTACACCTTC.

The chain recombines TRBV29-1 with TRBJ2-2; D may be TRBD2 (5 bases). The V end was cut by 6 bases, the J end by 0 bases, with 14 bases between. Germline assignment: CDR1 SQVTM and CDR2 ANQGSEA. The CDR3 extends over 15 amino acids. The CDR3 reads CSVSKLAPNTGELFF. CDR3 DNA sequence: TGCAGCGTCTCCAAGCTAGCCCCGAACACCGGGGAGCTGTTTTTT.

Only one count was recorded for this clone. DNA of the CDR3: TGTGCCAGCAGCCAAGACTCGGGCATCACAGATACGCAGTATTTT. Its translation is CASSQDSGITDTQYF. The chain has TRBV14 and TRBJ2-3; no definite D call. The CDR3 is made up of 15 amino acids. CDR1 is SGHDN, CDR2 FVKESK, per germline. Between the trimmed V and J ends, which lost 0 bases and 2 bases, there was a span of 9 bases.

The J gene is TRBJ2-7, the V gene TRBV5-4, with 9 bases identical to TRBD2. Germline V CDR1 and CDR2: SGHNT, YYREEE (reference sequence). The CDR3 totals 14 residues. Germline trimming cut 3 bases from V and 3 bases from J; bases unmatched to any gene: 4. The DNA for the CDR3 is TGTGCCAGCAGCTCCGGGACTAGCATCTACGAGCAGTACTTC. Its translation: CASSSGTSIYEQYF.

The chain carries TRBV6-4 and TRBJ2-3; TRBD1 aligns across 10 bases. The ends lost 5 bases at V and 4 bases at J; junction bases unmatched: 3. The CDR3 has 14 amino acids. The germline V gene has CDR1 MRHNA and CDR2 SNTAGT. The CDR3 nucleotides are TGTGCCAGCAGTAACGGGACAGGGGCAGATACGCAGTATTTT. Amino acids: CASSNGTGADTQYF.

This clone was seen just once. The chain carries TRBV9 and TRBJ2-7; 8 bases match TRBD2. The CDR3 has 14 amino acids. CDR1 SGDLS and CDR2 YYNGEE come from the germline V gene. V was pared by 3 bases and J by 3 bases, with 5 bases of the junction left unmatched. CDR3 residues: CASSAGLGDYEQYF. The CDR3 DNA reads as TGTGCCAGCAGCGCGGGACTAGGAGACTACGAGCAGTACTTC. Full variable domain (rest looked up from reference TRBV9 and TRBJ2-7): DSGVTQTPKHLITATGQRVTLRCSPRSGDLSVYWYQQSLDQGLQFLIQYYNGEERAKGNILERFSAQQFPDLHSELNLSSLELGDSALYFCASSAGLGDYEQYFGPGTRLTVT.

The chain couples TRBV7-2 to TRBJ2-6; no clear D gene. Germline CDR1 and CDR2: SGHTA and FQGNSA. Deletions cut 5 bases from V and 4 bases from J, with 9 bases between. The CDR3 extends over 14 amino acids. CDR3 nucleotide sequence: TGTGCCAGCAGCCCCCCTTCCGGGGCCAACGTCCTGACTTTC. Amino acids: CASSPPSGANVLTF.

The chain joins TRBV4-1 to TRBJ2-7; tentatively, D is TRBD1 (5 bases). Germline CDR1 MGHRA, CDR2 YSYEKL. Trimming shortened V by 1 base and J by 2 bases, and 15 bases separated the two germline ends. This CDR3 contains 16 residues. The CDR3 sequence is CASSQVLPWGTYEQYF. The CDR3, as DNA: TGCGCCAGCAGCCAAGTATTACCGTGGGGCACCTACGAGCAGTACTTC.

The chain uses TRBV4-1 and TRBJ2-1; D gene uncertain. This CDR3 is 13 amino acids long. From germline, CDR1 is MGHRA and CDR2 YSYEKL. V was pared by 4 bases and J by 8 bases, with 12 bases between. CDR3 coding DNA: TGCGCCAGCAGCCCCGAGACGTGGGATGAGCAGTTCTTC. It is translated as CASSPETWDEQFF.

The chain uses TRBV4-2 and TRBJ2-7; 9 bases are shared with TRBD2. CDR1 is LGHNA and CDR2 is YNFKEQ in the germline V gene. The CDR3 length is 14 residues. J gave up 2 bases and V 3 bases, and 2 bases lay outside the gene matches. The CDR3 sequence: CASSHERGAYEQYF. The CDR3 nucleotides read TGTGCCAGCAGCCACGAGCGGGGGGCCTACGAGCAGTACTTC.

V is TRBV4-3 and J is TRBJ2-5, with 10 bases that match TRBD2. CDR1 LGHNA and CDR2 YSLEER come from the germline V gene. This CDR3 is 18 amino acids long. V was pared by 2 bases and J by 5 bases, with 14 bases of the junction left unmatched. The CDR3 region is CASSQKLAGASRWETQYF. DNA for the CDR3: TGCGCCAGCAGCCAAAAGCTAGCGGGGGCTTCAAGGTGGGAGACCCAGTACTTC.

This sequence joins TRBV4-1 and TRBJ2-7; no firm D call. Trimming shortened V by 1 base and J by 3 bases, and 4 bases separated the two germline ends. In germline, CDR1 is MGHRA, CDR2 YSYEKL. CDR3 length equals 12 residues. The CDR3 coding sequence is TGCGCCAGCAGCCAAGGATTCTACGAGCAGTACTTC. This gives the protein CASSQGFYEQYF.

For the CDR3, the DNA is TGTGCCATCATCACTAGCAGCTACGAGCAGTACTTC. Translation gives CAIITSSYEQYF. The rearrangement uses TRBV10-3 and TRBJ2-7; TRBD2 might be the D (6 bases). CDR3 length: 12 residues. V lost 7 bases to trimming and J lost 3 bases, with 10 bases between them. Germline V CDR1 and CDR2: ENHRY, SYGVKD.

The chain links TRBV29-1 to TRBJ2-7, with D perhaps matching TRBD2 (6 bases). Germline V gives CDR1 SQVTM, CDR2 ANQGSEA. Trimming stripped 2 bases from V and 6 bases from J, with 17 bases between. This CDR3 has 14 amino acids. The CDR3 DNA reads as TGCAGCGTTGAATACGGGAGAGGCTTTAGCGAGCAGTACTTC. Translation gives CSVEYGRGFSEQYF.

V and J are TRBV11-3 and TRBJ2-7, with 8 bases identical to TRBD2. Trimming took 5 bases from V and 2 from J; bases not matched to a gene: 2. CDR1 and CDR2 from the germline V gene are SGHNT and YENEEA. This CDR3 is 13 amino acids long. This chain's CDR3 is CASSHSGTYEQYF. The CDR3 DNA sequence: TGTGCCAGCAGCCATAGCGGGACCTACGAGCAGTACTTC.

The J gene is TRBJ1-2, the V gene TRBV2, with 7 bases lining up with TRBD1. Trimming at V came to 2 bases and at J to 8 bases, leaving 14 bases not matched to a gene. The CDR3 contains 16 residues. Germline V gene sequence: CDR1 SNHLY, CDR2 FYNNEI. CDR3 bases: TGTGCCAGCAGTGAAAGGGGGCGCGCAGGGGATCGGGGCTACACCTTC. It is translated as CASSERGRAGDRGYTF.

This clone was observed once. The gene calls are TRBV4-3 and TRBJ2-6; a possible D gene is TRBD2 (5 bases). Germline assignment: CDR1 LGHNA and CDR2 YSLEER. There are 19 residues in the CDR3. V was trimmed by 0 bases and J by 0 bases, leaving 15 bases between them. DNA for the CDR3: TGCGCCAGCAGCCAAGATCGGTTTGGAGGTAGCTCTGGGGCCAACGTCCTGACTTTC. This translates into CASSQDRFGGSSGANVLTF.

CDR3 DNA sequence: TGTGCCAGCAGTGAGGCGTCCTACAATGAGCAGTTCTTC. Protein sequence: CASSEASYNEQFF. This chain connects TRBV2 to TRBJ2-1; unclear D gene. Germline CDR1 reads SNHLY; CDR2 reads FYNNEI. This CDR3 is 13 amino acids long. Trimming removed 3 bases at V and 1 base at J, with 4 bases between.

V and J are TRBV11-3 and TRBJ2-7; D is unclear. The germline V gene has CDR1 SGHNT and CDR2 YENEEA. V was pared by 1 base and J by 0 bases, with 7 bases between. The CDR3 covers 14 residues. CDR3 loop: CASSLVVSSYEQYF. The CDR3 coding sequence is TGTGCCAGCAGCTTAGTGGTCAGCTCCTACGAGCAGTACTTC.

The rearrangement links TRBV18 to TRBJ2-5, with D possibly TRBD1 on 5 matching bases. Per germline, CDR1 KGHSH and CDR2 LQKENI. V was trimmed by 5 bases and J by 2 bases, leaving 21 bases between them. There are 17 residues in the CDR3. CDR3 residues: CASSESSVGPIQETQYF. CDR3 bases: TGTGCCAGCTCAGAGAGCTCTGTGGGGCCCATACAAGAGACCCAGTACTTC.

The CDR3 region has the DNA TGTGCCAGCAGCTTAGAGGGGTGGAGGGGACACACCGGGGAGCTGTTTTTT. Its protein product is CASSLEGWRGHTGELFF. The genes are TRBV11-3 and TRBJ2-2, with TRBD2 as a possible D gene (6 bases). In germline, CDR1 is SGHNT, CDR2 YENEEA. CDR3 length equals 17 residues. The V end was cut by 0 bases, the J end by 3 bases, with 14 bases between.

This chain joins TRBV25-1 and TRBJ2-1; D is ambiguous. V dropped 7 bases and J dropped 7 bases, with 17 bases sitting between them. The CDR3 is 14 amino acids. Germline V gene sequence: CDR1 MGHDK, CDR2 SYGVNS. The CDR3 nucleotides read TGTGCCAGCACACCGGACCCCAGTGGAAATGAGCAGTTCTTC. Translated, it gives CASTPDPSGNEQFF. Full variable domain (rest looked up from reference TRBV25-1 and TRBJ2-1): EADIYQTPRYLVIGTGKKITLECSQTMGHDKMYWYQQDPGMELHLIHYSYGVNSTEKGDLSSESTVSRIRTEHFPLTLESARPSHTSQYLCASTPDPSGNEQFFGPGTRLTVL.

The chain uses TRBV27 and TRBJ1-1; weak D call: TRBD1 (6 bases). Germline V gene data show CDR1 as MNHEY and CDR2 as SMNVEV (reference sequence). The ends were cut back, 7 bases at V and 4 bases at J, with 16 bases in the middle. This CDR3 is 14 amino acids long. The CDR3 protein is CASKGGGAVTEAFF. The CDR3 bases are TGTGCCAGCAAGGGTGGGGGGGCAGTCACTGAAGCTTTCTTT.

CDR3 nucleotide sequence: TGCGCCAGCGGGGAGGGGGAGACCCAGTACTTC. As protein: CASGEGETQYF. The chain employs TRBV10-2 and TRBJ2-5; 7 nucleotides agree with TRBD2. V trimming: 8 bases; J trimming: 5 bases; junction bases outside the gene matches: 2. Germline V gene data show CDR1 as WSHSY and CDR2 as SAAADI. This CDR3 spans 11 amino acids.

In this sample, this clone turned up once. The chain combines TRBV6-1 with TRBJ2-7; TRBD2 aligns across 9 bases. Germline loops: CDR1 MNHNS, CDR2 SASEGT. J gave up 2 bases and V 2 bases, and 4 bases lay outside the gene matches. This CDR3 spans 15 amino acids. In DNA, the CDR3 is TGTGCCAGCAGTGAAAAGCGGGGGGATCCCTACGAGCAGTACTTC. Protein product: CASSEKRGDPYEQYF.

The chain has TRBV6-5 and TRBJ2-5; D call uncertain. Germline V gives CDR1 MNHEY, CDR2 SVGAGI. The V end was cut by 3 bases, the J end by 2 bases, with 4 bases between. This CDR3 is 12 amino acids long. CDR3 nucleotide sequence: TGTGCCAGCAGTTATTCACAAGAGACCCAGTACTTC. This encodes CASSYSQETQYF.